This is a list of T cell receptor beta chains from one sample in a study of blood T cell repertoires in COVID-19. Sequencing used immunoSEQ multiplex PCR; TCRdb keeps in-frame clones, though not all of them. Among 200,000 or so clones listed, 84% were seen once. Sequencing was carried out using peripheral blood. Receptor source: a woman older than 75 with COVID-19, enrolled during active disease. The CDR3 runs from the conserved cysteine through the conserved F or W. The D gene is left open where the match is weak. The size of a clone is reported for some rows only, either as once, few or many, or as a class for expanded clones.

D gene: NA; clone size: once; CDR3 length: 14; J gene: TRBJ2-2; V gene: TRBV9; CDR3 DNA: TGTGCCAGCAGCGGGGCAATCAACACCGGGGAGCTGTTTTTT; CDR3 protein: CASSGAINTGELFF
D gene: TRBD1; clone size: NA; CDR3 length: 13; J gene: TRBJ2-7; V gene: TRBV19; CDR3 DNA: TGTGCCAGTACACCGACAGGGACCTACGAGCAGTACTTC; CDR3 protein: CASTPTGTYEQYF
D gene: NA; clone size: few; CDR3 length: 13; J gene: TRBJ1-5; V gene: TRBV6-1; CDR3 DNA: TGTGCCAGCAGTGAGGCCCCCAATCAGCCCCAGCATTTT; CDR3 protein: CASSEAPNQPQHF
D gene: TRBD1; clone size: NA; CDR3 length: 16; J gene: TRBJ1-1; V gene: TRBV5-1; CDR3 DNA: TGCGCCAGCAGCTCAGGACAGGCAGGCATGAACACTGAAGCTTTCTTT; CDR3 protein: CASSSGQAGMNTEAFF
D gene: NA; clone size: once; CDR3 length: 11; J gene: TRBJ1-2; V gene: TRBV6-5; CDR3 DNA: TGTGCCAGCTATTCAGGGGTAGGCTACACCTTC; CDR3 protein: CASYSGVGYTF
D gene: TRBD2; clone size: NA; CDR3 length: 14; J gene: TRBJ2-4; V gene: TRBV6-5; CDR3 DNA: TGTGCCAGCCAACGGGGGGTGGACAAAAACATTCAGTACTTC; CDR3 protein: CASQRGVDKNIQYF
D gene: TRBD2; clone size: NA; CDR3 length: 17; J gene: TRBJ2-1; V gene: TRBV28; CDR3 DNA: TGTGCCAGCAGTTTAGCTAGCGGGGGCCCAAAGGGGAATGAGCAGTTCTTC; CDR3 protein: CASSLASGGPKGNEQFF
D gene: NA; clone size: once; CDR3 length: 11; J gene: TRBJ2-1; V gene: TRBV20-1; CDR3 DNA: TGCAGTGCTAGAAGGGAAGGGGGGCAGTTCTTC; CDR3 protein: CSARREGGQFF
D gene: NA; clone size: few; CDR3 length: 12; J gene: TRBJ2-7; V gene: TRBV6-2/TRBV6-3; CDR3 DNA: TGTGCCAGCAGTCGTGGCGGGGACGAGCAGTACTTC; CDR3 protein: CASSRGGDEQYF
D gene: TRBD2; clone size: NA; CDR3 length: 16; J gene: TRBJ2-2; V gene: TRBV18; CDR3 DNA: TGTGCCAGCGCTACCCTACTAGCGGGAGTCACCGGGGAGCTGTTTTTT; CDR3 protein: CASATLLAGVTGELFF
D gene: NA; clone size: few; CDR3 length: 14; J gene: TRBJ1-1; V gene: TRBV3-1/TRBV3-2; CDR3 DNA: TGTGCCAGCAGCCAGGAGGGCCGGGGCACTGAAGCTTTCTTT; CDR3 protein: CASSQEGRGTEAFF
D gene: TRBD2; clone size: NA; CDR3 length: 15; J gene: TRBJ2-1; V gene: TRBV2; CDR3 DNA: TGTGCCAGCAGGATACTAGCGGGGGGGCCCGATGAGCAGTTCTTC; CDR3 protein: CASRILAGGPDEQFF
D gene: NA; clone size: NA; CDR3 length: 15; J gene: TRBJ1-4; V gene: TRBV27; CDR3 DNA: TGTGCCAGCAGACTCCTACAGGGATCTAATGAAAAACTGTTTTTT; CDR3 protein: CASRLLQGSNEKLFF
D gene: NA; clone size: once; CDR3 length: 14; J gene: TRBJ1-2; V gene: TRBV5-6; CDR3 DNA: TGTGCCAGCATCAGAGAGGGGGAAGGCTATGGCTACACCTTC; CDR3 protein: CASIREGEGYGYTF
D gene: NA; clone size: NA; CDR3 length: 16; J gene: TRBJ2-2; V gene: TRBV7-9; CDR3 DNA: TGTGCCAGCACCCCCCAGGGTGGGCGAAACACCGGGGAGCTGTTTTTT; CDR3 protein: CASTPQGGRNTGELFF
D gene: NA; clone size: NA; CDR3 length: 14; J gene: TRBJ1-1; V gene: TRBV4-3; CDR3 DNA: TGCGCCAGCAGCCAAGACATGGGACAACCTGAAGCTTTCTTT; CDR3 protein: CASSQDMGQPEAFF
D gene: TRBD2; clone size: NA; CDR3 length: 15; J gene: TRBJ2-1; V gene: TRBV30; CDR3 DNA: TGTGCCTGGAGGGCCACTAGCGGTACATACAATGAGCAGTTCTTC; CDR3 protein: CAWRATSGTYNEQFF
D gene: NA; clone size: NA; CDR3 length: 12; J gene: TRBJ2-7; V gene: TRBV30; CDR3 DNA: TGTGCCTGGACCCACAGCTCCTACGAGCAGTACTTC; CDR3 protein: CAWTHSSYEQYF
D gene: NA; clone size: NA; CDR3 length: 12; J gene: TRBJ1-4; V gene: TRBV6-6; CDR3 DNA: TGTGCCACCCATGCAACTAATGAAAAACTGTTTTTT; CDR3 protein: CATHATNEKLFF
D gene: NA; clone size: NA; CDR3 length: 17; J gene: TRBJ1-3; V gene: TRBV28; CDR3 DNA: TGTGCCAGCAGCCCCCCCGGACAGAAAAGCTCTGGAAACACCATATATTTT; CDR3 protein: CASSPPGQKSSGNTIYF
D gene: NA; clone size: once; CDR3 length: 16; J gene: TRBJ2-3; V gene: TRBV2; CDR3 DNA: TGTGCCAGCAGTTACAGACAGGATCTACGCTCGGATACGCAGTATTTT; CDR3 protein: CASSYRQDLRSDTQYF
D gene: TRBD1; clone size: NA; CDR3 length: 13; J gene: TRBJ1-5; V gene: TRBV28; CDR3 DNA: TGTGCCAGCAGTTTGGACAGGGGCAGGCCCCAGCATTTT; CDR3 protein: CASSLDRGRPQHF
D gene: NA; clone size: NA; CDR3 length: 15; J gene: TRBJ2-7; V gene: TRBV21-1; CDR3 DNA: TGTGCCAGGGGAGGGCAGCGGTCCTTGGCCTACGAGCAGTACTTC; CDR3 protein: CARGGQRSLAYEQYF
D gene: NA; clone size: NA; CDR3 length: 16; J gene: TRBJ2-5; V gene: TRBV5-8; CDR3 DNA: TGTGCCAGCAGCTCGGGGTTAAAAAGTATCCAAGAGACCCAGTACTTC; CDR3 protein: CASSSGLKSIQETQYF
D gene: NA; clone size: NA; CDR3 length: 13; J gene: TRBJ1-4; V gene: TRBV28; CDR3 DNA: TGTGCCAGCAGTCGACAGTTTCCAGAAAAACTGTTTTTT; CDR3 protein: CASSRQFPEKLFF
D gene: TRBD1; clone size: NA; CDR3 length: 18; J gene: TRBJ2-3; V gene: TRBV24-1; CDR3 DNA: TGTGCCACCAGTGAGGCCGGGACAGGGGGGGGGACGGCGGATACGCAGTATTTT; CDR3 protein: CATSEAGTGGGTADTQYF
D gene: NA; clone size: NA; CDR3 length: 11; J gene: TRBJ2-7; V gene: TRBV2; CDR3 DNA: TGTGCCAGCAGTGAGTACGGCGAGCAGTACTTC; CDR3 protein: CASSEYGEQYF
D gene: NA; clone size: NA; CDR3 length: 13; J gene: TRBJ1-2; V gene: TRBV5-1; CDR3 DNA: TGCGCCAGCAGTACCGGGATAGATGCTGGCTACACCTTC; CDR3 protein: CASSTGIDAGYTF
D gene: NA; clone size: NA; CDR3 length: 15; J gene: TRBJ2-2; V gene: TRBV5-1; CDR3 DNA: TGCGCCAGCAGCTTGCCTCAGGCGAACACCGGGGAGCTGTTTTTT; CDR3 protein: CASSLPQANTGELFF
D gene: TRBD1; clone size: once; CDR3 length: 12; J gene: TRBJ1-1; V gene: TRBV28; CDR3 DNA: TGTGCCGTAGGGGGCGGTAGGACTGAAGCTTTCTTT; CDR3 protein: CAVGGGRTEAFF
D gene: NA; clone size: NA; CDR3 length: 14; J gene: TRBJ1-1; V gene: TRBV11-1; CDR3 DNA: TGTGCCAGCAGCGGGCGGGGAGGGCGTACTGAAGCTTTCTTT; CDR3 protein: CASSGRGGRTEAFF
D gene: NA; clone size: NA; CDR3 length: 17; J gene: TRBJ2-4; V gene: TRBV10-1; CDR3 DNA: TGCGCCAGCAGTGACTTCCCCCCGGAGGCTAGGCAAAACATTCAGTACTTC; CDR3 protein: CASSDFPPEARQNIQYF
D gene: TRBD2; clone size: NA; CDR3 length: 15; J gene: TRBJ2-1; V gene: TRBV28; CDR3 DNA: TGTGCCAGCAGTTTTCCGGGACTAGGCGGCAATGAGCAGTTCTTC; CDR3 protein: CASSFPGLGGNEQFF
D gene: NA; clone size: NA; CDR3 length: 14; J gene: TRBJ1-3; V gene: TRBV7-9; CDR3 DNA: TGTGCCAGCAGCCTACGAGAGGTTGGAAACACCATATATTTT; CDR3 protein: CASSLREVGNTIYF
D gene: TRBD2; clone size: NA; CDR3 length: 18; J gene: TRBJ2-3; V gene: TRBV28; CDR3 DNA: TGTGCCAGCAGCAATCTAGCGGGGGGGTCCTCTAGCACAGATACGCAGTATTTT; CDR3 protein: CASSNLAGGSSSTDTQYF
D gene: NA; clone size: few; CDR3 length: 15; J gene: TRBJ1-1; V gene: TRBV7-9; CDR3 DNA: TGTGCCAGCAGCCCCCCTTACTCCATGAACACTGAAGCTTTCTTT; CDR3 protein: CASSPPYSMNTEAFF
D gene: NA; clone size: once; CDR3 length: 16; J gene: TRBJ2-1; V gene: TRBV4-1; CDR3 DNA: TGCGCCAGCAGCCAAGGAGGCAGCCTAGGAGACAATGAGCAGTTCTTC; CDR3 protein: CASSQGGSLGDNEQFF
D gene: NA; clone size: few; CDR3 length: 13; J gene: TRBJ2-7; V gene: TRBV6-5; CDR3 DNA: TGTGCCAGCAGCCCCCAGGATTCCTACGAGCAGTACTTC; CDR3 protein: CASSPQDSYEQYF
D gene: TRBD1; clone size: NA; CDR3 length: 13; J gene: TRBJ1-2; V gene: TRBV20-1; CDR3 DNA: TGCAGTGCTAGTATGGACAGGGGTAATGGCTACACCTTC; CDR3 protein: CSASMDRGNGYTF
D gene: NA; clone size: NA; CDR3 length: 13; J gene: TRBJ1-5; V gene: TRBV30; CDR3 DNA: TGTGCCTGGAGTCCTTCTAGCAATCAGCCCCAGCATTTT; CDR3 protein: CAWSPSSNQPQHF
D gene: NA; clone size: NA; CDR3 length: 15; J gene: TRBJ1-5; V gene: TRBV18; CDR3 DNA: TGTGCCAGCTCACCTTCAGGTCCACCCGCTGGGCCCCAGCATTTT; CDR3 protein: CASSPSGPPAGPQHF
D gene: NA; clone size: NA; CDR3 length: 16; J gene: TRBJ2-2; V gene: TRBV5-1; CDR3 DNA: TGCGCCAGCAGCTTGGCCGGGAAGGAGGGAACCGGGGAGCTGTTTTTT; CDR3 protein: CASSLAGKEGTGELFF